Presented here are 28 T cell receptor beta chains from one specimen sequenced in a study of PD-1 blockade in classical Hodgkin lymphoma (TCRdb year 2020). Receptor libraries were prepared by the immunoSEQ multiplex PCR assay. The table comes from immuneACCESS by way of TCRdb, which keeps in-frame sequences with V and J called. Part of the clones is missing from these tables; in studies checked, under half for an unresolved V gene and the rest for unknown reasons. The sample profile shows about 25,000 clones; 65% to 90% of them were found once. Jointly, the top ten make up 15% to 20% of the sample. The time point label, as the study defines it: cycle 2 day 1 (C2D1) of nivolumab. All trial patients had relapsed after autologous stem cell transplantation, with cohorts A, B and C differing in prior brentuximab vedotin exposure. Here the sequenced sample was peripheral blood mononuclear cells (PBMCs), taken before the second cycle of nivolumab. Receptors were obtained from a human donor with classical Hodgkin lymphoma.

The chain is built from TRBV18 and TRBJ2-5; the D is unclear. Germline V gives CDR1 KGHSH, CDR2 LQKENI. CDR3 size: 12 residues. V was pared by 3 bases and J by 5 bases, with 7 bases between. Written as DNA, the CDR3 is TGTGCCAGCTCACCGGCGTTGGAGACCCAGTACTTC. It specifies CASSPALETQYF. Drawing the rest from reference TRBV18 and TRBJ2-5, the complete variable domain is NAGVMQNPRHLVRRRGQEARLRCSPMKGHSHVYWYRQLPEEGLKFMVYLQKENIIDESGMPKERFSAEFPKEGPSILRIQQVVRGDSAAYFCASSPALETQYFGPGTRLLVL.

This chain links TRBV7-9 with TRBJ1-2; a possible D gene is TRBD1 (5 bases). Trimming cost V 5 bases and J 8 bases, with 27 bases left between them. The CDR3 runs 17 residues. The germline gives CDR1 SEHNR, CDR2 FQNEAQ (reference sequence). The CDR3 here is CASSKTMNTGRVEGYTF. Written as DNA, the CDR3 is TGTGCCAGCAGCAAAACCATGAACACGGGACGGGTGGAAGGCTACACCTTC.

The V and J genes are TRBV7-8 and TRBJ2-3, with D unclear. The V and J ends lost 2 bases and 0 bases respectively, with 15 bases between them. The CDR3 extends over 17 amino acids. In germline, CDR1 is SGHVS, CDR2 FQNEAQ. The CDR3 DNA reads TGTGCCAGCAGCTTATTCGTCTTTAGTGGTAGCACAGATACGCAGTATTTT. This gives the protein CASSLFVFSGSTDTQYF. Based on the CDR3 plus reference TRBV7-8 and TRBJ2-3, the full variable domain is GAGVSQSPRYKVAKRGQDVALRCDPISGHVSLFWYQQALGQGPEFLTYFQNEAQLDKSGLPSDRFFAERPEGSVSTLKIQRTQQEDSAVYLCASSLFVFSGSTDTQYFGPGTRLTVL.

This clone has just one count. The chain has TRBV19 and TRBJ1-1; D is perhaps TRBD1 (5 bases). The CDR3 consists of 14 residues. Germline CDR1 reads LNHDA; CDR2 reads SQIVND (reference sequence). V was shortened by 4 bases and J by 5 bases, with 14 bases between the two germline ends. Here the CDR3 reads CASSTGRLTTEAFF. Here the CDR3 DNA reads TGTGCCAGTAGTACGGGGCGATTAACTACTGAAGCTTTCTTT.

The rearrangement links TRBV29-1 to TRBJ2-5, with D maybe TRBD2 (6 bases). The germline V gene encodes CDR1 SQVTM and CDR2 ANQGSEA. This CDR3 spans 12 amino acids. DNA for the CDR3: TGCACCAGCGGGTCAGCGGAAGAGACCCAGTACTTC. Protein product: CTSGSAEETQYF.

CDR3 residues: CASSQARDSFMNTEAFF. CDR3 bases: TGTGCCAGCAGCCAAGCCAGGGACAGCTTCATGAACACTGAAGCTTTCTTT. The chain uses TRBV4-2 and TRBJ1-1; TRBD1 agrees at 7 bases. J gave up 0 bases and V 1 base, and 8 bases lay outside the gene matches. CDR1 and CDR2 (germline): LGHNA, YNFKEQ. CDR3 length: 17 amino acids.

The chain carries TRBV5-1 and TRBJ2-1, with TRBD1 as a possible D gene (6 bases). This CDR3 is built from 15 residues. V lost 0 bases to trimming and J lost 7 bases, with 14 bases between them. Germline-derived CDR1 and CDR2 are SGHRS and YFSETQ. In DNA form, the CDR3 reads TGCGCCAGCAGCTTGGCCAGGGGTTCCCTTAATGAGCAGTTCTTC. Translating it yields CASSLARGSLNEQFF.

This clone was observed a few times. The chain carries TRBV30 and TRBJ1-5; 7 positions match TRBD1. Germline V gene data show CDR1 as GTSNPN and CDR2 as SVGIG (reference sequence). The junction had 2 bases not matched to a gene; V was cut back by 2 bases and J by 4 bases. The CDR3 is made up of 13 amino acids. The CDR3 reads CAWSPTGNQPQHF. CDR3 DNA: TGTGCCTGGAGTCCGACAGGGAATCAGCCCCAGCATTTT.

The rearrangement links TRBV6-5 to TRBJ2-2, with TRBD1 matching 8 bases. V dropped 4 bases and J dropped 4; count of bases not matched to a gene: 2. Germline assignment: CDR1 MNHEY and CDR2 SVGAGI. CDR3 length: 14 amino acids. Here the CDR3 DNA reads TGTGCCAGCAGTTGGGACAGGCTCACCGGGGAGCTGTTTTTT. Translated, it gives CASSWDRLTGELFF.

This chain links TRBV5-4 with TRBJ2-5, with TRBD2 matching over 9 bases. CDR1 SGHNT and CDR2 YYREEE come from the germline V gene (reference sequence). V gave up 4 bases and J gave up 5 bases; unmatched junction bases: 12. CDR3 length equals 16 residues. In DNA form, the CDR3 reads TGTGCCAGCAGCCTCCTTGGCGGGGGGGCTCAGGAGACCCAGTACTTC. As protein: CASSLLGGGAQETQYF.

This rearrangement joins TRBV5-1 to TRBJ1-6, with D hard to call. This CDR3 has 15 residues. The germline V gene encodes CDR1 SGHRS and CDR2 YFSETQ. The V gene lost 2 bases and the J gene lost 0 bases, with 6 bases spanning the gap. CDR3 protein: CASSFDFSYNSPLHF. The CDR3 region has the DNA TGCGCCAGCAGCTTCGACTTCTCCTATAATTCACCCCTCCACTTT.

CDR3 coding DNA: TGTGCCACCAGCAGGCCGGACAGTCTAATCCCCTACGAGCAGTACTTC. This encodes CATSRPDSLIPYEQYF. V usage is TRBV15 and J usage is TRBJ2-7; tentative D call: TRBD1 (6 bases). The CDR3 extends over 16 amino acids. Germline V gene sequence: CDR1 LNHNV, CDR2 YYDKDF (reference sequence). The V and J ends lost 3 bases and 2 bases respectively, with 17 bases between them.

CDR3 bases: TGTGCCAGCAGCGGGACAGTCTACGAGCAGTACTTC. This translates into CASSGTVYEQYF. J is TRBJ2-7 and V is TRBV2, with 7 bases matching TRBD1. Per germline, CDR1 SNHLY and CDR2 FYNNEI. There are 12 residues in the CDR3. The V segment lost 6 bases and the J segment 3 bases; nucleotides outside the gene matches: 2.

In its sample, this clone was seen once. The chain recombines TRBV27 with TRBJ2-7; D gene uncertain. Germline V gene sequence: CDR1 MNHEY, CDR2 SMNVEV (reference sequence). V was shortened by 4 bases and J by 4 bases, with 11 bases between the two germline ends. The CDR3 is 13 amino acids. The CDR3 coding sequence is TGTGCCAGCAGTTCGGCGGACCATTACGAGCAGTACTTC. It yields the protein CASSSADHYEQYF.

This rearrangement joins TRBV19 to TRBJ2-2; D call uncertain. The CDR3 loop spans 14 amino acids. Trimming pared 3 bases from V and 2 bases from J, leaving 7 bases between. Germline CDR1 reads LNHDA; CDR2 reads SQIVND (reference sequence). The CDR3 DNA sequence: TGTGCCAGTAGTATCCTAGAAAACACCGGGGAGCTGTTTTTT. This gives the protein CASSILENTGELFF.

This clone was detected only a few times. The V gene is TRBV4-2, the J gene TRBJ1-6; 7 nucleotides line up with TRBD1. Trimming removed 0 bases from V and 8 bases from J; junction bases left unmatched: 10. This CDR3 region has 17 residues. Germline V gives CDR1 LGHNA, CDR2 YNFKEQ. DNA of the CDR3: TGTGCCAGCAGCCAAGATCGGTCGACAGGGACTTATTCACCCCTCCACTTT. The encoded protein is CASSQDRSTGTYSPLHF.

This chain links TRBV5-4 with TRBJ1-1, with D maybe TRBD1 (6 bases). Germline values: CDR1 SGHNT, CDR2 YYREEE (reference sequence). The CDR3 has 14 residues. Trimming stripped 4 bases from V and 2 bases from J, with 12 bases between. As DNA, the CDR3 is TGTGCCAGCAGCACGGACAGAATTAACACTGAAGCTTTCTTT. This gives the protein CASSTDRINTEAFF.

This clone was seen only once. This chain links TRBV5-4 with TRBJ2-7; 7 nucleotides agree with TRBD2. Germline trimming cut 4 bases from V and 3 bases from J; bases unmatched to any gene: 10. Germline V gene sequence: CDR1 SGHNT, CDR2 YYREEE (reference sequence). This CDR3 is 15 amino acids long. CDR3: CASSPGLDLGYEQYF. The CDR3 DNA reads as TGTGCCAGCAGCCCAGGACTAGATTTAGGCTACGAGCAGTACTTC.

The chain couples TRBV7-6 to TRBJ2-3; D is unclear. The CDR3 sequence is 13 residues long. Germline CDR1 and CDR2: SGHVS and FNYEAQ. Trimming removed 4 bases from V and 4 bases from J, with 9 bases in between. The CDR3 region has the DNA TGTGCCAGCAGCTCCCGGCCGGCAGATACGCAGTATTTT. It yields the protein CASSSRPADTQYF.

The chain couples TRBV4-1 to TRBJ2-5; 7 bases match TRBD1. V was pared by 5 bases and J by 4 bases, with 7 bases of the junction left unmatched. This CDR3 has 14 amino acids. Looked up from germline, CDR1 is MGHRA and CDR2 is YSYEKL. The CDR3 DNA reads TGCGCCAGCAGCGGACAGGTGCTTTTAGAGACCCAGTACTTC. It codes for CASSGQVLLETQYF.

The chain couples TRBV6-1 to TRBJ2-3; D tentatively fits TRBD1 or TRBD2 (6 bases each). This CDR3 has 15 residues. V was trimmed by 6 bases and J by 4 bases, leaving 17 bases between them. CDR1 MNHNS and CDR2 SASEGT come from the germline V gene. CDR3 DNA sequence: TGTGCCAGCAGCCCAGTGGGGGGCTACCCAGATACGCAGTATTTT. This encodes CASSPVGGYPDTQYF.

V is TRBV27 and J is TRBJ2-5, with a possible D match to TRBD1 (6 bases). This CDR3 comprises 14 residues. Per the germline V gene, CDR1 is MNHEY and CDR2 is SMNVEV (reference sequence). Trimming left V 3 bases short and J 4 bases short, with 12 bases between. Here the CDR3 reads CASSFTDRSETQYF. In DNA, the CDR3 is TGTGCCAGCAGTTTCACCGACAGGTCAGAGACCCAGTACTTC.

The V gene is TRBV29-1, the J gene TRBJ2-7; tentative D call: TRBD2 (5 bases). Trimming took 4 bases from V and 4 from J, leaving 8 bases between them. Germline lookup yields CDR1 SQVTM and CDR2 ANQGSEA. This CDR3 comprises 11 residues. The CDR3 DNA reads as TGCAGCGTTGGGGGAGAGTACGAGCAGTACTTC. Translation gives CSVGGEYEQYF.

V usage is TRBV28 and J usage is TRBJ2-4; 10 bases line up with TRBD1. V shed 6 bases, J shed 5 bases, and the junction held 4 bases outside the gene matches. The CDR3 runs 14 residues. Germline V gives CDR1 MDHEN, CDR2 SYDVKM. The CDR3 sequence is CASRGTGAQNIQYF. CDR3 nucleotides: TGTGCCAGCAGGGGGACAGGGGCCCAAAACATTCAGTACTTC.

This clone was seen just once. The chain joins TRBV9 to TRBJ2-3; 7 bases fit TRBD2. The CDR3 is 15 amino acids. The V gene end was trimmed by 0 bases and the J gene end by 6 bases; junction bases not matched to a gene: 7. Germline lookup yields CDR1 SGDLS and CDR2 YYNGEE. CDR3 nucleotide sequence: TGTGCCAGCAGCGTAGGACTAGCAATAGATGATACGCAGTATTTT. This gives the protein CASSVGLAIDDTQYF.

CDR3 DNA sequence: TGTGCCTGGAGTGTACGGGGGGCTTGGAACACTGAAGCTTTCTTT. Protein: CAWSVRGAWNTEAFF. J is TRBJ1-1 and V is TRBV30, with D perhaps TRBD1 (6 bases). V shed 0 bases and J shed 1 base, with 12 bases lying between them. Germline loops: CDR1 GTSNPN, CDR2 SVGIG (reference sequence). This CDR3 spans 15 amino acids. The full variable domain, completed using reference TRBV30 and TRBJ1-1, is SQTIHQWPATLVQPVGSPLSLECTVEGTSNPNLYWYRQAAGRGLQLLFYSVGIGQISSEVPQNLSASRPQDRQFILSSKKLLLSDSGFYLCAWSVRGAWNTEAFFGQGTRLTVV.

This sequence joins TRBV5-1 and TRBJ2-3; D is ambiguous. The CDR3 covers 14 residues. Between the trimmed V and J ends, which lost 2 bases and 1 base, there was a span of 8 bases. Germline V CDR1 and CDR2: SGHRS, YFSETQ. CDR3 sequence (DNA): TGCGCCAGCAGCTTAGCTCAGGGCACAGATACGCAGTATTTT. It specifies CASSLAQGTDTQYF.

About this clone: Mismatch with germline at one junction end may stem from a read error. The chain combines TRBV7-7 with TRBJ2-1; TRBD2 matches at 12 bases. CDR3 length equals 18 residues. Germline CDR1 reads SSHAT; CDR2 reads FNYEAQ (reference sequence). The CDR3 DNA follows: TGTGCTAGCAGCGCAAACCCTCTAGCGGGGGGGCCCTACAATGAGCAGTTCTTC. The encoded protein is CASSANPLAGGPYNEQFF.